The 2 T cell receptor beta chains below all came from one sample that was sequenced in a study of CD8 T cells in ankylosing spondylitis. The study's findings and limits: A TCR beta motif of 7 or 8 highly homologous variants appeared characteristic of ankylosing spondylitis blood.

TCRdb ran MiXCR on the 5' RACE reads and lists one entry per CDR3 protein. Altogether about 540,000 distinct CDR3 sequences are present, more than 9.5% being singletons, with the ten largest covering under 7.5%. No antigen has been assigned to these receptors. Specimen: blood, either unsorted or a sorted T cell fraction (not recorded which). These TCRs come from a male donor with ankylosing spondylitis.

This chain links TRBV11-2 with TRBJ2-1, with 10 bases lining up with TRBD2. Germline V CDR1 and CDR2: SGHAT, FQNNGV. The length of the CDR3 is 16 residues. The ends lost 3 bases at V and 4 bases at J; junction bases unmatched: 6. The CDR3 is CASSFGAGGEYNEQFF. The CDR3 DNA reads TGTGCCAGCAGCTTCGGAGCGGGAGGGGAGTACAATGAGCAGTTCTTC.

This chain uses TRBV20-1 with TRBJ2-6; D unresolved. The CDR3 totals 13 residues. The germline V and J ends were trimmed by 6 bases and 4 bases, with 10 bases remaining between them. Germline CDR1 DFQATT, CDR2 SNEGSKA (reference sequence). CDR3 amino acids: CSANLAGANVLTF. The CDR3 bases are TGCAGTGCCAATCTCGCGGGGGCCAACGTCCTGACTTTC.